The 29 T cell receptor beta chains reported below all come from one sample, sequenced in a study of blood T cell repertoires in COVID-19. The data were produced by immunoSEQ multiplex PCR, yet TCRdb's version contains in-frame clones alone and is incomplete. The sample yields roughly 140,000 clones, approximately 85% seen once. The specimen sequenced was peripheral blood. These TCRs come from a woman of 80 years or more with acute or convalescent COVID-19.

The J gene is TRBJ1-3, the V gene TRBV4-1, with D maybe TRBD1 (5 bases). Germline CDR1 reads MGHRA; CDR2 reads YSYEKL. This CDR3 contains 18 residues. The V gene lost 1 base and the J gene lost 0 bases, with 16 bases spanning the gap. The CDR3 sequence is CASSQASTGLPSGNTIYF. DNA for the CDR3: TGCGCCAGCAGCCAAGCCTCTACAGGACTACCCTCTGGAAACACCATATATTTT.

V gene TRBV19 combines with J gene TRBJ1-4; TRBD1 aligns across 8 bases. The V gene's germline CDR1 is LNHDA and CDR2 SQIVND (reference sequence). J lost 5 bases, V lost 7 bases, and 6 bases had no gene match. This CDR3 has 14 residues. The CDR3: CASNRDRRNEKLFF. The CDR3 coding sequence is TGTGCCAGTAACAGGGACAGGAGGAATGAAAAACTGTTTTTT.

This chain connects TRBV10-3 to TRBJ1-6, with unresolved D. This CDR3 is 19 amino acids long. From germline, CDR1 is ENHRY and CDR2 SYGVKD. Trimming cost V 2 bases and J 5 bases, with 22 bases left between them. The CDR3 DNA reads as TGTGCCATCAGTGAGAGTCGAGCTGGGAGGGAGTTGGATAATTCACCCCTCCACTTT. This translates into CAISESRAGRELDNSPLHF.

This chain joins TRBV7-8 and TRBJ2-5, with 8 nucleotides matching TRBD1. In germline, CDR1 is SGHVS, CDR2 FQNEAQ. J was trimmed by 4 bases and V by 3 bases; bases with no gene match: 4. CDR3 length: 14 amino acids. The CDR3 sequence: CASSLLTGGETQYF. The DNA for the CDR3 is TGTGCCAGCAGCTTGCTAACAGGGGGAGAGACCCAGTACTTC.

J is TRBJ2-7 and V is TRBV6-5; D gene unclear. Germline V gives CDR1 MNHEY, CDR2 SVGAGI. The CDR3 loop spans 14 amino acids. V lost 0 bases, J lost 6 bases, and 12 bases lay in between. Written as DNA, the CDR3 is TGTGCCAGCAGTTACTCCCACACCCAGGTCGAGCAGTACTTC. Amino acid sequence: CASSYSHTQVEQYF.

The chain employs TRBV27 and TRBJ1-4; 7 nucleotides match TRBD1. The CDR3 sequence is 16 residues long. Germline CDR1 MNHEY, CDR2 SMNVEV (reference sequence). Trimming took 3 bases from V and 8 from J; bases not matched to a gene: 12. CDR3 loop: CASSFSWGQISEKLFF. The CDR3, as DNA: TGTGCCAGCAGTTTTAGTTGGGGACAGATTTCGGAAAAACTGTTTTTT.

J is TRBJ2-1 and V is TRBV10-3, with a weak D call TRBD1 (7 bases). The CDR3 contains 15 residues. Germline V CDR1 and CDR2: ENHRY, SYGVKD. V lost 6 bases to trimming and J lost 8 bases, with 20 bases between them. As DNA, the CDR3 is TGTGCCATCAGGGAGGGACAGTCCCTTAGTGATGAGCAGTTCTTC. Its translation is CAIREGQSLSDEQFF.

This chain connects TRBV6-4 to TRBJ1-2, with unresolved D. The CDR3 covers 17 residues. Trimming took 2 bases from V and 1 from J, leaving 17 bases between them. In germline, CDR1 is MRHNA, CDR2 SNTAGT. The CDR3 DNA reads as TGTGCCAGCAGTGACCATCCAGGCCCCCAATTTAACTATGGCTACACCTTC. Encoded protein: CASSDHPGPQFNYGYTF.

This clone is medium-sized (0.01 to 0.1%) in the sample. This chain links TRBV2 with TRBJ2-7, with a tentative D call TRBD2 (7 bases). In germline, CDR1 is SNHLY, CDR2 FYNNEI. The ends were cut back, 6 bases at V and 3 bases at J, with 15 bases in the middle. The CDR3 has 14 residues. CDR3 in DNA: TGTGCCAGCAGACCCTCGGGGGGCGGCTACGAGCAGTACTTC. Translation gives CASRPSGGGYEQYF.

The V gene is TRBV13, the J gene TRBJ1-1; no clear D gene. The CDR3 has 13 amino acids. Trimming left V 5 bases short and J 0 bases short, with 7 bases between. Germline V gene lookup returns CDR1 PRHDT and CDR2 FYEKMQ (reference sequence). The CDR3 spells CASSQILNTEAFF. The CDR3 DNA follows: TGTGCCAGCAGCCAAATCCTGAACACTGAAGCTTTCTTT.

The chain links TRBV28 to TRBJ2-7; D is possibly TRBD1 (6 bases). Per the germline V gene, CDR1 is MDHEN and CDR2 is SYDVKM. The CDR3 covers 14 residues. Deletions cut 4 bases from V and 7 bases from J, with 17 bases between. The CDR3 DNA reads as TGTGCCAGCAGTTCTCAACAGGGATCGGGAGAGCAGTACTTC. This codes for CASSSQQGSGEQYF.

This chain uses TRBV7-2 with TRBJ2-1, with 9 bases lining up with TRBD2. This CDR3 has 15 amino acids. V lost 1 base and J lost 6; bases outside the gene matches: 4. Germline CDR1 SGHTA, CDR2 FQGNSA. CDR3 loop: CASSLVSGSTNEQFF. The DNA of the CDR3 is TGTGCCAGCAGCTTAGTTAGCGGGAGTACCAATGAGCAGTTCTTC.

This clone was observed a handful of times. The genes are TRBV5-1 and TRBJ1-1; D unresolved. The germline gives CDR1 SGHRS, CDR2 YFSETQ. V shed 0 bases and J shed 4 bases, with 10 bases lying between them. This CDR3 spans 14 amino acids. The CDR3 here is CASSLAGGATEAFF. As DNA, the CDR3 is TGCGCCAGCAGCTTGGCTGGCGGAGCCACTGAAGCTTTCTTT. Together with reference TRBV5-1 and TRBJ1-1, the CDR3 gives the full variable domain: KAGVTQTPRYLIKTRGQQVTLSCSPISGHRSVSWYQQTPGQGLQFLFEYFSETQRNKGNFPGRFSGRQFSNSRSEMNVSTLELGDSALYLCASSLAGGATEAFFGQGTRLTVV.

The chain has TRBV19 and TRBJ2-5, with 7 nucleotides matching TRBD1. CDR1 and CDR2 (germline): LNHDA, SQIVND (reference sequence). The CDR3 consists of 17 residues. The junction had 10 bases not matched to a gene; V was cut back by 2 bases and J by 1 base. The CDR3 coding sequence is TGTGCCAGTAGTATATGGGGGCCAGGGGGACCCCAAGAGACCCAGTACTTC. Its translation is CASSIWGPGGPQETQYF.

The CDR3 DNA is TGTGCCAGCAGTAGGTTACTAGCGGGGGGTACAAATGAGCAGTTCTTC. It specifies CASSRLLAGGTNEQFF. The chain joins TRBV27 to TRBJ2-1; 12 positions agree with TRBD2. Germline CDR1 reads MNHEY; CDR2 reads SMNVEV (reference sequence). The V gene end was trimmed by 5 bases and the J gene end by 7 bases; junction bases not matched to a gene: 9. CDR3 length: 16 residues.

The V call is TRBV15, the J call TRBJ1-2; 10 positions agree with TRBD1. Losses at the gene ends were 4 bases for V and 2 bases for J; bases not matched to a gene: 7. The CDR3 spans 16 residues. CDR1 and CDR2 (germline): LNHNV, YYDKDF (reference sequence). In nucleotides, the CDR3 is TGTGCCACCAGCACCCTCGGACAGGGGGGGAACTATGGCTACACCTTC. It is translated as CATSTLGQGGNYGYTF.

The rearrangement uses TRBV5-1 and TRBJ1-4; the D is unclear. V was cut by 0 bases and J by 5 bases, with 11 bases left in between. CDR1 SGHRS and CDR2 YFSETQ come from the germline V gene. CDR3 length: 15 amino acids. This chain's CDR3 is CASSLASRENEKLFF. The CDR3 nucleotides are TGCGCCAGCAGCTTGGCATCGCGTGAGAATGAAAAACTGTTTTTT.

The chain has TRBV5-4 and TRBJ2-5; D gene unclear. This CDR3 region has 13 residues. V gave up 1 base and J gave up 1 base, with 5 bases separating them. Germline CDR1 and CDR2: SGHNT and YYREEE (reference sequence). In nucleotides, the CDR3 is TGTGCCAGCAGCTTGATCGTCCAAGAGACCCAGTACTTC. Amino acid sequence: CASSLIVQETQYF.

The V and J genes are TRBV6-6 and TRBJ1-2; 7 nucleotides align to TRBD1. This CDR3 comprises 15 residues. Losses at the gene ends were 0 bases for V and 10 bases for J; bases not matched to a gene: 11. Germline V gene sequence: CDR1 MNHNY, CDR2 SVGAGI (reference sequence). CDR3 in DNA: TGTGCCAGCAGTTACTCGCTGCTGGCAGGGGGAGACTACACCTTC. This codes for CASSYSLLAGGDYTF.

This clone occurred once. The chain couples TRBV28 to TRBJ1-6; D is perhaps TRBD1 (6 bases). The CDR3 spans 13 residues. With 5 bases removed from V and 8 bases from J, the gap between germline ends came to 10 bases. Germline V lookup: CDR1 MDHEN, CDR2 SYDVKM. CDR3 bases: TGTGCCAGCAGTGGGACAAGTTATTCACCCCTCCACTTT. Protein product: CASSGTSYSPLHF.

This chain uses TRBV5-1 with TRBJ2-7; 8 nucleotides match TRBD1. The germline gives CDR1 SGHRS, CDR2 YFSETQ. The CDR3 is 18 amino acids. J was trimmed by 0 bases and V by 4 bases; bases with no gene match: 15. The CDR3 nucleotides are TGCGCCAGCAGCACAAAGGACAGGGAAGGACCTAGCTCCTACGAGCAGTACTTC. As protein: CASSTKDREGPSSYEQYF.

The chain carries TRBV7-9 and TRBJ1-2, with D uncertain. The CDR3 covers 18 residues. Germline assignment: CDR1 SEHNR and CDR2 FQNEAQ (reference sequence). With 1 base removed from V and 5 bases from J, the gap between germline ends came to 23 bases. The DNA for the CDR3 is TGTGCCAGCAGCTTAGGCTTGTCTAAAGAGAGGGTTCTTTATGGCTACACCTTC. Translation: CASSLGLSKERVLYGYTF.

This chain connects TRBV3-1 (or the pseudogene TRBV3-2) to TRBJ1-2; TRBD1 agrees at 11 bases. V dropped 1 base and J dropped 7; count of bases not matched to a gene: 5. CDR1 LGHDT and CDR2 YNNKEL come from the germline V gene (reference sequence). This CDR3 contains 15 residues. For the CDR3, the DNA is TGTGCCAGCAGCCAAGCGGGACAGGGGGTTGGTGGCTACACCTTC. It encodes CASSQAGQGVGGYTF.

The V call is TRBV7-9, the J call TRBJ1-2; the D gene is possibly TRBD1 (5 bases). There are 14 residues in the CDR3. Between the trimmed V and J ends, which lost 5 bases and 6 bases, there was a span of 16 bases. Germline V gene lookup returns CDR1 SEHNR and CDR2 FQNEAQ (reference sequence). The CDR3 spells CASSGGEGINGYTF. CDR3 sequence (DNA): TGTGCCAGCAGCGGAGGGGAGGGAATCAATGGCTACACCTTC.

This chain connects TRBV28 to TRBJ2-1, with TRBD2 matching over 11 bases. Germline V lookup: CDR1 MDHEN, CDR2 SYDVKM. The CDR3 is 16 residues long. V trimming: 3 bases; J trimming: 4 bases; junction bases outside the gene matches: 5. Here the CDR3 DNA reads TGTGCCAGCAGTTTCGCTAGCGGGAGGCATTACAATGAGCAGTTCTTC. Residues: CASSFASGRHYNEQFF.

The chain uses TRBV4-1 and TRBJ1-5; unclear D gene. Trimming took off 9 bases at V and 14 bases at J, with 20 bases between the two ends. CDR1 MGHRA and CDR2 YSYEKL come from the germline V gene. CDR3 size: 12 residues. DNA for the CDR3: TGCGCCAGGGCCCCAGGCCGATCGGCTGAGCATTTT. This gives the protein CARAPGRSAEHF.

V usage is TRBV24-1 and J usage is TRBJ2-5, with a weak D call TRBD1 (6 bases). V was cut by 7 bases and J by 5 bases, with 13 bases left in between. CDR3 length: 13 residues. The germline CDR1 and CDR2 sequences are KGHDR and SFDVKD. CDR3: CATRAWQGETQYF. The CDR3 region has the DNA TGTGCCACCAGGGCCTGGCAGGGGGAGACCCAGTACTTC.

This clone was seen only a few times. The chain uses TRBV5-6 and TRBJ2-2; TRBD2 matches 8 bases. V was clipped by 3 bases and J by 3 bases; unmatched bases: 10. Looked up from germline, CDR1 is SGHDT and CDR2 is YYEEEE. The CDR3 consists of 17 residues. The CDR3 spells CASSSLFGAGDTGELFF. CDR3 coding DNA: TGTGCCAGCAGCTCCCTTTTCGGAGCGGGAGACACCGGGGAGCTGTTTTTT.

This chain connects TRBV2 to TRBJ2-2; 8 bases are shared with TRBD2. CDR1 and CDR2 (germline): SNHLY, FYNNEI. This CDR3 comprises 18 residues. With 1 base clipped from V and 0 bases from J, the junction kept 7 bases outside the gene matches. The CDR3 protein is CASSEEAGAHSNTGELFF. The CDR3 nucleotides read TGTGCCAGCAGTGAAGAAGCGGGGGCCCACTCGAACACCGGGGAGCTGTTTTTT.